These T cell receptor beta chains were read from a single sample in a study of blood T cell repertoires in COVID-19. Repertoires were generated with immunoSEQ multiplex PCR, while TCRdb's copy carries only in-frame clones and drops some. The table records some 400,000 clones, 85% to 90% of them present only once. The sample consisted of peripheral blood. These receptors were collected from a human donor in a cohort sampled during active COVID-19. Each CDR3 is given with its conserved first and last residue. D genes are given only for firm matches. Only part of the rows carry a size: once, few, many, or a class if the clone is expanded.

cdr3_nt: TGCGCCAGCAGCCAGATGCGACTAGCGGGAACCTACGAGCAGTACTTC
cdr3_aa: CASSQMRLAGTYEQYF
d_call: TRBD2
v_call: TRBV4-1
j_call: TRBJ2-7
clone_size: NA

cdr3_nt: TGTGCCAGCAGCTTGGCTGGACAGCACTACGAGCAGTACTTC
cdr3_aa: CASSLAGQHYEQYF
d_call: NA
v_call: TRBV5-5
j_call: TRBJ2-7
clone_size: once

cdr3_nt: TGTGCCAGCAGCCCTATACAAGGGACTTCGGGGGAGCTGTTTTTT
cdr3_aa: CASSPIQGTSGELFF
d_call: NA
v_call: TRBV7-6
j_call: TRBJ2-2
clone_size: NA

cdr3_nt: TGTGCCAGCAGCCAAGATATGGCAGGGACAGGAGGCGGTGGGGCCAACGTCCTGACTTTC
cdr3_aa: CASSQDMAGTGGGGANVLTF
d_call: TRBD1
v_call: TRBV4-2
j_call: TRBJ2-6
clone_size: once

cdr3_nt: TGCGCCAGCAGTGAGTCGACCCTAGCGGGAGACATGGATACGCAGTATTTT
cdr3_aa: CASSESTLAGDMDTQYF
d_call: TRBD2
v_call: TRBV10-1
j_call: TRBJ2-3
clone_size: NA

cdr3_nt: TGCGCCAGCAGCTTGGTGGCGGGATACCAAGAGACCCAGTACTTC
cdr3_aa: CASSLVAGYQETQYF
d_call: NA
v_call: TRBV5-1
j_call: TRBJ2-5
clone_size: NA

cdr3_nt: TGTGCCACCAGTGATTTGGACAAAGGAAACACAGATACGCAGTATTTT
cdr3_aa: CATSDLDKGNTDTQYF
d_call: NA
v_call: TRBV24-1
j_call: TRBJ2-3
clone_size: NA

cdr3_nt: TGTGCCAGCTCACCACCGTCCTGGGGGGGGCAGTTCTTC
cdr3_aa: CASSPPSWGGQFF
d_call: TRBD2
v_call: TRBV18
j_call: TRBJ2-1
clone_size: NA

cdr3_nt: TGTGCCGTCCGAATCTATCTAGCGGGAGTTTCCGAGCAGTACTTC
cdr3_aa: CAVRIYLAGVSEQYF
d_call: TRBD2
v_call: TRBV2
j_call: TRBJ2-7
clone_size: NA

cdr3_nt: TGTGCCAGCAGTTTAGCCGGGGCCAGGGGGCTGGACGAGCAGTACTTC
cdr3_aa: CASSLAGARGLDEQYF
d_call: TRBD1
v_call: TRBV28
j_call: TRBJ2-7
clone_size: NA

cdr3_nt: TGTGCCAGCAGCCCAACGGGACAGACCTACGAGCAGTACTTC
cdr3_aa: CASSPTGQTYEQYF
d_call: TRBD1
v_call: TRBV7-9
j_call: TRBJ2-7
clone_size: NA

cdr3_nt: TGTGCCAGCAGCTTGAAGGGGAGGTCCTATAATTCACCCCTCCACTTT
cdr3_aa: CASSLKGRSYNSPLHF
d_call: NA
v_call: TRBV5-6
j_call: TRBJ1-6
clone_size: NA

cdr3_nt: TGTGCCAGCAGCGTAGCGCCATCTAGCGGGGGGGACACAGATACGCAGTATTTT
cdr3_aa: CASSVAPSSGGDTDTQYF
d_call: TRBD2
v_call: TRBV9
j_call: TRBJ2-3
clone_size: NA

cdr3_nt: TGCAGCGTTCAGCGGACTAGCACAGATACGCAGTATTTT
cdr3_aa: CSVQRTSTDTQYF
d_call: NA
v_call: TRBV29-1
j_call: TRBJ2-3
clone_size: NA

cdr3_nt: TGCGCCAGCAGTGAGTACGGGGTTTATAGCAATCAGCCCCAGCATTTT
cdr3_aa: CASSEYGVYSNQPQHF
d_call: NA
v_call: TRBV10-2
j_call: TRBJ1-5
clone_size: once

cdr3_nt: TGTGCCAGCAGCACGCCGGCCGGGAGGGTGTTTTTT
cdr3_aa: CASSTPAGRVFF
d_call: NA
v_call: TRBV7-9
j_call: TRBJ1-4
clone_size: NA

cdr3_nt: TGCGCCAGCAGGGAGCTACTAGCGGGGGCCGAGAACACCGGGGAGCTGTTTTTT
cdr3_aa: CASRELLAGAENTGELFF
d_call: TRBD2
v_call: TRBV10-1
j_call: TRBJ2-2
clone_size: few

cdr3_nt: TGCGCCAGCAGCTTGTTGGGACAGGGGACCAATGAGCAGTTCTTC
cdr3_aa: CASSLLGQGTNEQFF
d_call: TRBD1
v_call: TRBV5-1
j_call: TRBJ2-1
clone_size: NA

cdr3_nt: TGTGCTAGCAGCTTAGGTGCGTTCCAAGAGACCCAGTACTTC
cdr3_aa: CASSLGAFQETQYF
d_call: NA
v_call: TRBV7-7
j_call: TRBJ2-5
clone_size: NA

cdr3_nt: TGTGCCAGCAGCCAAGGTCTAGCGGGAGACGAGACCCAGTACTTC
cdr3_aa: CASSQGLAGDETQYF
d_call: TRBD2
v_call: TRBV3-1/TRBV3-2
j_call: TRBJ2-5
clone_size: NA

cdr3_nt: TGTGCCAGCAGTTATCTCCCGGATCCGGGGGCTTTCTTT
cdr3_aa: CASSYLPDPGAFF
d_call: NA
v_call: TRBV12-3/TRBV12-4
j_call: TRBJ1-1
clone_size: NA

cdr3_nt: TGTGCCAGCTCACCACCGATTAAAGCGGGAAGGGCAGATACGCAGTATTTT
cdr3_aa: CASSPPIKAGRADTQYF
d_call: TRBD2
v_call: TRBV18
j_call: TRBJ2-3
clone_size: NA

cdr3_nt: TGTGCCAGCAGCCCGAGCGGGGACTACGAGCAGTACTTC
cdr3_aa: CASSPSGDYEQYF
d_call: TRBD2
v_call: TRBV9
j_call: TRBJ2-7
clone_size: NA

cdr3_nt: TGTGCCAGTAGCCATTTCCGGGGAGATCAGCCCCAGCATTTT
cdr3_aa: CASSHFRGDQPQHF
d_call: NA
v_call: TRBV19
j_call: TRBJ1-5
clone_size: NA

cdr3_nt: TGTGCCAGTAGTAGACTTCAGGGGGCCGGCAATCAGCCCCAGCATTTT
cdr3_aa: CASSRLQGAGNQPQHF
d_call: TRBD1
v_call: TRBV19
j_call: TRBJ1-5
clone_size: NA

cdr3_nt: TGTGCCAGCAGCCAAGTTCCAAGGGGCGGGGGTGCAGATACGCAGTATTTT
cdr3_aa: CASSQVPRGGGADTQYF
d_call: TRBD2
v_call: TRBV4-2
j_call: TRBJ2-3
clone_size: NA

cdr3_nt: TGTGCCAGCAGCTTGGATCCCGACAGTCAAGAGACCCAGTACTTC
cdr3_aa: CASSLDPDSQETQYF
d_call: NA
v_call: TRBV5-4
j_call: TRBJ2-5
clone_size: NA

cdr3_nt: TGCAGCGTCGGTCAGGGTAGCCACGAGCAGTACTTC
cdr3_aa: CSVGQGSHEQYF
d_call: NA
v_call: TRBV29-1
j_call: TRBJ2-7
clone_size: NA

cdr3_nt: TGTGCCAGTAGTACCCCGCGATCCCCCTATGGCTACACCTTC
cdr3_aa: CASSTPRSPYGYTF
d_call: NA
v_call: TRBV19
j_call: TRBJ1-2
clone_size: NA

cdr3_nt: TGTGCCAGCAGCCTACGGGGGAACACTGAAGCTTTCTTT
cdr3_aa: CASSLRGNTEAFF
d_call: NA
v_call: TRBV7-2
j_call: TRBJ1-1
clone_size: few

cdr3_nt: TGCGCCAGCAGCCAAGAGGGGGGACCTAACTATGGCTACACCTTC
cdr3_aa: CASSQEGGPNYGYTF
d_call: NA
v_call: TRBV4-1
j_call: TRBJ1-2
clone_size: NA

cdr3_nt: TGTGCCAGCAGCCAAGACAGGGCAGGAGAGACCCAGTACTTC
cdr3_aa: CASSQDRAGETQYF
d_call: NA
v_call: TRBV3-1/TRBV3-2
j_call: TRBJ2-5
clone_size: NA

cdr3_nt: TGTGCCAGCAGCCAAGATCAGGCGGGAGGGGATTACATGGCAGATACGCAGTATTTT
cdr3_aa: CASSQDQAGGDYMADTQYF
d_call: TRBD2
v_call: TRBV4-2
j_call: TRBJ2-3
clone_size: NA

cdr3_nt: TGTGCCAGCAGCTTGGGCCTCGGCACTGAAGCTTTCTTT
cdr3_aa: CASSLGLGTEAFF
d_call: NA
v_call: TRBV7-9
j_call: TRBJ1-1
clone_size: NA

cdr3_nt: TGTGCCAGCAGTTCTAGGACACCGATGGGGCATCAAGAGACCCAGTACTTC
cdr3_aa: CASSSRTPMGHQETQYF
d_call: NA
v_call: TRBV27
j_call: TRBJ2-5
clone_size: NA

cdr3_nt: TGTGCCAGCAGCCAAGGTAAAGGGGGCCCACCCTACAATGAGCAGTTCTTC
cdr3_aa: CASSQGKGGPPYNEQFF
d_call: TRBD1
v_call: TRBV4-2
j_call: TRBJ2-1
clone_size: NA

cdr3_nt: TGTGCCACCGAATGGACAGGGTTGAACACCATATATTTT
cdr3_aa: CATEWTGLNTIYF
d_call: TRBD1
v_call: TRBV6-5
j_call: TRBJ1-3
clone_size: NA

cdr3_nt: TGTGCCAGCAGCTTAGACTCAGGGGCTCTCACCTACGAGCAGTACTTC
cdr3_aa: CASSLDSGALTYEQYF
d_call: NA
v_call: TRBV11-2
j_call: TRBJ2-7
clone_size: NA

cdr3_nt: TGCGCCAGCAGCCCTATTGGGACAGTAGGGCAAGGCTACACCTTC
cdr3_aa: CASSPIGTVGQGYTF
d_call: TRBD1
v_call: TRBV5-1
j_call: TRBJ1-2
clone_size: NA

cdr3_nt: TGTGCCAGCAGCCAAGGGACCGGGACAGGGCCGGCCGAGCAGTACTTC
cdr3_aa: CASSQGTGTGPAEQYF
d_call: TRBD1
v_call: TRBV3-1/TRBV3-2
j_call: TRBJ2-7
clone_size: NA

cdr3_nt: TGTGCTAGTGGTTTGTCCCTCCCGGGGGATCAGCCCCAGCATTTT
cdr3_aa: CASGLSLPGDQPQHF
d_call: NA
v_call: TRBV12-5
j_call: TRBJ1-5
clone_size: NA

cdr3_nt: TGTGCCATCAGTGAGTCGGTGGGAGTAATAGATACGCAGTATTTT
cdr3_aa: CAISESVGVIDTQYF
d_call: NA
v_call: TRBV10-3
j_call: TRBJ2-3
clone_size: NA

cdr3_nt: TGTGCCAGAAGCTCGAGAGTGGGGCAGGGGGCCACGGAGGGGTCACCCCTCCACTTT
cdr3_aa: CARSSRVGQGATEGSPLHF
d_call: TRBD1
v_call: TRBV5-3
j_call: TRBJ1-6
clone_size: NA

cdr3_nt: TGTGCCAGCAGCTTCCCCCGGGGCTATGGCTACACCTTC
cdr3_aa: CASSFPRGYGYTF
d_call: NA
v_call: TRBV5-6
j_call: TRBJ1-2
clone_size: NA

cdr3_nt: TGTGCCAGTTCCCCGGGACAGAGGGGAAAACTGTTTTTT
cdr3_aa: CASSPGQRGKLFF
d_call: TRBD1
v_call: TRBV19
j_call: TRBJ1-4
clone_size: NA

cdr3_nt: TGTGCCAGCAGCCAAGGACTTGGAAACACCATATATTTT
cdr3_aa: CASSQGLGNTIYF
d_call: NA
v_call: TRBV3-1/TRBV3-2
j_call: TRBJ1-3
clone_size: NA

cdr3_nt: TGTGCCAGCAGTTTACGGGGGTCGGAGGGCAATCAGCCCCAGCATTTT
cdr3_aa: CASSLRGSEGNQPQHF
d_call: NA
v_call: TRBV28
j_call: TRBJ1-5
clone_size: NA

cdr3_nt: TGCGCCAGCAGCCAAACAGGGGTAGGAGAGACCCAGTACTTC
cdr3_aa: CASSQTGVGETQYF
d_call: TRBD1
v_call: TRBV4-1
j_call: TRBJ2-5
clone_size: NA

cdr3_nt: TGTGCCAGCAGCGTGGGGGGTTTCAATGAGCAGTTCTTC
cdr3_aa: CASSVGGFNEQFF
d_call: NA
v_call: TRBV7-3
j_call: TRBJ2-1
clone_size: NA

cdr3_nt: TGCAGTGCTAGTAAACCGGGGGTCACCCTCTACGAGCAGTACTTC
cdr3_aa: CSASKPGVTLYEQYF
d_call: NA
v_call: TRBV20-1
j_call: TRBJ2-7
clone_size: NA

cdr3_nt: TGCGCCAGCGGGACAGCTGACACTGAAGCTTTCTTT
cdr3_aa: CASGTADTEAFF
d_call: TRBD1
v_call: TRBV5-1
j_call: TRBJ1-1
clone_size: NA

cdr3_nt: TGTGCCACCAAAGCGCGTCGGCCTGTTAATGAAAAACTGTTTTTT
cdr3_aa: CATKARRPVNEKLFF
d_call: NA
v_call: TRBV19
j_call: TRBJ1-4
clone_size: NA

cdr3_nt: TGTGCCAGCAGTTTATTATGGACAGGGGAAAGGAGTGAAAAACTGTTTTTT
cdr3_aa: CASSLLWTGERSEKLFF
d_call: TRBD1
v_call: TRBV28
j_call: TRBJ1-4
clone_size: NA

cdr3_nt: TGTGCCAGCAGCTTAGGCCGGGATTGGACTGAAGCTTTCTTT
cdr3_aa: CASSLGRDWTEAFF
d_call: NA
v_call: TRBV11-3
j_call: TRBJ1-1
clone_size: NA

cdr3_nt: TGTGCCAGCAGTCCTAGAGGGGGCAATAATGAAAAACTGTTTTTT
cdr3_aa: CASSPRGGNNEKLFF
d_call: TRBD1
v_call: TRBV7-9
j_call: TRBJ1-4
clone_size: NA